This T cell receptor (beta chain) was sequenced in a study of post-analysis software for immune sequencing data. General study results and limits: Multiple sclerosis patients had significantly lower normalized Chao1 diversity than controls. There were five TRBV segments more frequent in patients than controls, and TRBV5-6, TRBV5-1 and TRBV20-1 were among them.

Prepared TCR beta cDNA libraries contained unique molecular identifiers. TCRdb reprocessed the PCR reads via MiXCR and lists one record per CDR3 protein. The sample holds hundreds of thousands of distinct CDR3 sequences; roughly 58% are singletons and the top ten take over 4%. This clonotype was detected only a few times. What it binds is not known. CDR1 SGHTA and CDR2 FQGNSA come from the germline V gene. The junction had 8 bases not matched to a gene; V was cut back by 6 bases and J by 9 bases. This CDR3 is built from 13 residues. Sequenced sample: blood. The chain links TRBV7-2 to TRBJ2-1; TRBD2 aligns across 7 bases. The sequence derives from a girl between 10 and 17 years old with multiple sclerosis. The CDR3 DNA reads as TGTGCCAGCAGTTCGGGACTATCTGTTGAGCAGTTCTTC. The encoded protein is CASSSGLSVEQFF.